Presented here are 25 T cell receptor beta chains from one specimen sequenced in a study of blood T cells in healthy people across ages. The authors ran a second PCR of roughly 6 to 11 cycles using a sample-barcoded 5' primer and a J-beta primer mix. TCRdb used MiXCR to reprocess the 5' RACE reads, holding one entry per CDR3 protein. This sample carries about a million distinct CDR3 sequences, roughly 47% of them seen once, and the ten largest clones take around a fifth. The sample was blood. Receptor source: a woman aged 60 to 75 in good health.

The rearrangement links TRBV6-1 to TRBJ2-5; TRBD2 agrees at 9 bases. The J segment lost 5 bases and the V segment lost 1 base, leaving 11 bases of the junction unmatched. The CDR3 is 17 amino acids. Germline loops: CDR1 MNHNS, CDR2 SASEGT. Written as DNA, the CDR3 is TGTGCCAGCAGTGAAGAGGTAGCGGGAGTTCGATTGGAGACCCAGTACTTC. It codes for CASSEEVAGVRLETQYF.

The V gene is TRBV7-2, the J gene TRBJ2-5; 7 bases fit TRBD1. The DNA end is more similar to TRBJ2-7, so the J call may be wrong. The V gene's germline CDR1 is SGHTA and CDR2 FQGNSA. This CDR3 has 15 residues. The CDR3 nucleotides are TGTGCCAGCAGCTTAGCCGGGACAGAAGTCTACGAGCAGTACTTC. Encoded protein: CASSLAGTEVYEQYF.

Details on this clonotype: One end of the junction does not line up with germline, which may come from a read error. This chain uses TRBV20-1 with TRBJ2-4, with 8 bases that match TRBD2. The J call is uncertain, as TRBJ2-5 better fits the DNA end. The length of the CDR3 is 15 residues. CDR1 DFQATT and CDR2 SNEGSKA come from the germline V gene (reference sequence). CDR3 protein: CSARGDGGRTETQYF. The DNA of the CDR3 is TGCAGTGCCAGAGGGGATGGCGGGAGGACGGAGACCCAGTACTTC.

The CDR3 loop reads CASSHPPMNTEAFF. The CDR3 DNA reads as TGTGCCAGCAGCCACCCCCCAATGAACACTGAAGCTTTCTTT. The V call is TRBV7-8, the J call TRBJ1-1; D unclear. The CDR3 totals 14 residues. V shed 5 bases and J shed 0 bases, with 10 bases lying between them. Germline CDR1 reads SGHVS; CDR2 reads FQNEAQ.

Only a few counts were recorded for this clonotype. CDR3 sequence (DNA): TGTGCCAGCAGCCTGACTAGCGGGCCGCTCGAGCAGTACTTC. It translates to CASSLTSGPLEQYF. The chain couples TRBV5-6 to TRBJ2-5; 10 positions match TRBD2. Gene TRBJ2-7 matches the end of the DNA better, so the J call may be wrong. CDR3 length equals 14 residues. From germline, CDR1 is SGHDT and CDR2 YYEEEE.

Points on this clonotype: One junction end does not reproduce the germline sequence, and a read error may be involved. This chain connects TRBV11-2 to TRBJ2-3, with 7 bases that match TRBD1. The germline CDR1 and CDR2 sequences are SGHAT and FQNNGV. This CDR3 comprises 12 residues. CDR3 DNA: TGCGCCAGCAGGGAGACAGGGGATACGCAGTATTTT. Translation gives CASRETGDTQYF.

The chain is built from TRBV20-1 and TRBJ2-1; TRBD1 or TRBD2 may be the D gene (6 bases each). The CDR3 has 18 residues. Trimming removed 0 bases at V and 1 base at J, with 19 bases between. Looked up from germline, CDR1 is DFQATT and CDR2 is SNEGSKA (reference sequence). The CDR3 sequence is CSAREVLVRRGSYNEQFF. CDR3 bases: TGCAGTGCTAGAGAAGTCTTAGTGCGGAGGGGGTCCTACAATGAGCAGTTCTTC.

The V call is TRBV12-3 or TRBV12-4, the J call TRBJ2-7, with D possibly matching TRBD1 (6 bases). The V and J ends lost 9 bases and 2 bases respectively, with 20 bases between them. The CDR3 consists of 15 residues. The CDR3 loop reads CASNPTGLGTYEQYF. The CDR3 region has the DNA TGTGCCAGTAACCCTACAGGGTTAGGGACCTACGAGCAGTACTTC.

This clonotype was picked up a small number of times. V gene TRBV5-5 combines with J gene TRBJ2-7; D remains ambiguous. The CDR3 is made up of 14 amino acids. CDR1 SGHKS and CDR2 YYEKEE come from the germline V gene (reference sequence). The V end was cut by 4 bases, the J end by 2 bases, with 13 bases between. In nucleotides, the CDR3 is TGTGCCAGCAGCCCCCCTGAGGTAGCCTACGAGCAGTACTTC. This encodes CASSPPEVAYEQYF.

This sequence joins TRBV5-1 and TRBJ2-5; 8 nucleotides line up with TRBD1. In germline, CDR1 is SGHRS, CDR2 YFSETQ. CDR3 length equals 15 residues. V lost 1 base and J lost 11; bases outside the gene matches: 13. The CDR3 DNA follows: TGCGCCAGCAGCTTGTTACAGGGGGTCTCAAATGAGCAGTACTTC. Translated, it gives CASSLLQGVSNEQYF.

The rearrangement links TRBV5-1 to TRBJ2-7; TRBD2 is a possible D gene (6 bases). The CDR3 runs to 13 residues. Germline V lookup: CDR1 SGHRS, CDR2 YFSETQ. The V end was cut by 7 bases, the J end by 2 bases, with 13 bases between. The CDR3 region is CASGEAGPYEQYF. The CDR3 bases are TGCGCCAGCGGTGAGGCGGGACCCTACGAGCAGTACTTC.

This clonotype was recorded a few times. The chain recombines TRBV20-1 with TRBJ2-1, with D perhaps TRBD2 (6 bases). There are 13 residues in the CDR3. V dropped 3 bases and J dropped 9 bases, with 15 bases sitting between them. CDR1 DFQATT and CDR2 SNEGSKA come from the germline V gene (reference sequence). In DNA form, the CDR3 reads TGCAGTGCTAGTCGAGCGCCCGGGGGTGAGCAGTTCTTC. It encodes CSASRAPGGEQFF.

The chain combines TRBV29-1 with TRBJ2-1; weak D call: TRBD2 (5 bases). The CDR3 runs 14 residues. In germline, CDR1 is SQVTM, CDR2 ANQGSEA. V shed 3 bases and J shed 4 bases, with 13 bases lying between them. The CDR3 region has the DNA TGCAGCGTTGACCCCGACTATTTTTACAATGAGCAGTTCTTC. This gives the protein CSVDPDYFYNEQFF.

In its sample, this clonotype was seen a few times. The chain recombines TRBV6-5 with TRBJ2-3; D is unclear. This CDR3 has 14 residues. Trimming left V 11 bases short and J 2 bases short, with 17 bases between. Germline V lookup: CDR1 MNHEY, CDR2 SVGAGI. The CDR3 here is CAVQQSQYTDTQYF. As DNA, the CDR3 is TGTGCCGTTCAGCAGTCACAGTACACAGATACGCAGTATTTT.

This rearrangement joins TRBV9 to TRBJ2-4; 10 bases agree with TRBD2. CDR1 is SGDLS, CDR2 YYNGEE, per germline. This CDR3 is 16 amino acids long. V trimming: 4 bases; J trimming: 3 bases; junction bases outside the gene matches: 7. The CDR3 DNA reads TGTGCCAGCAGCACTCTAGCGGGAGAGGGCAAAAACATTCAGTACTTC. This codes for CASSTLAGEGKNIQYF.

The genes are TRBV3-1 and TRBJ2-4; perhaps TRBD1 as D (5 bases). The better agreement between TRBJ2-7 and the DNA end casts doubt on the J call. Per the germline V gene, CDR1 is LGHDT and CDR2 is YNNKEL (reference sequence). There are 19 residues in the CDR3. CDR3 sequence: CASSHNLIGEGAITYEQYF. DNA of the CDR3: TGTGCCAGCAGTCATAATCTAATAGGGGAAGGGGCCATTACCTACGAGCAGTACTTC.

This chain connects TRBV3-1 to TRBJ2-7; TRBD1 is a possible D gene (6 bases). The V end was cut by 1 base, the J end by 6 bases, with 22 bases between. The germline V gene encodes CDR1 LGHDT and CDR2 YNNKEL (reference sequence). This CDR3 is 17 amino acids long. CDR3 protein: CASSQGPSPTQGSEQYF. The CDR3 DNA follows: TGTGCCAGCAGCCAAGGGCCGTCCCCCACGCAGGGGTCCGAGCAGTACTTC.

The genes are TRBV12-5 and TRBJ2-1, with D possibly TRBD2 on 5 matching bases. V gave up 7 bases and J gave up 0 bases, with 13 bases separating them. This CDR3 contains 15 residues. Germline loops: CDR1 LGHNT, CDR2 FRNRAP. The CDR3 here is CASAPPGVSYNEQFF. The CDR3, as DNA: TGTGCTAGTGCACCCCCCGGGGTCTCCTACAATGAGCAGTTCTTC.

This rearrangement joins TRBV5-1 to TRBJ1-5; TRBD1 matches at 12 bases. Losses at the gene ends were 4 bases for V and 0 bases for J; bases not matched to a gene: 5. The CDR3 is 17 residues long. Looked up from germline, CDR1 is SGHRS and CDR2 is YFSETQ. This chain's CDR3 is CASSPGTGGYSNQPQHF. Written as DNA, the CDR3 is TGCGCCAGCAGCCCGGGGACAGGGGGCTATAGCAATCAGCCCCAGCATTTT.

This rearrangement joins TRBV7-3 to TRBJ2-3; D tentatively reads TRBD1 or TRBD2 (5 bases each). This CDR3 is built from 16 residues. Per germline, CDR1 SGHTA and CDR2 FQGTGA. V lost 8 bases, J lost 3 bases, and 21 bases lay in between. Here the CDR3 reads CASGLGLGEKTDTQYF. The CDR3 DNA is TGTGCCAGCGGGTTGGGCCTAGGGGAGAAAACAGATACGCAGTATTTT.

This clonotype came up a few times. The chain uses TRBV11-2 and TRBJ1-2, with D possibly being TRBD1 (5 bases). Looked up from germline, CDR1 is SGHAT and CDR2 is FQNNGV. Between the trimmed V and J ends, which lost 5 bases and 8 bases, there was a span of 15 bases. The CDR3 sequence is 13 residues long. The CDR3 loop is CASSPTGGGGYTF. CDR3 nucleotides: TGTGCCAGCAGCCCAACTGGGGGGGGAGGCTACACCTTC. Full variable domain (rest looked up from reference TRBV11-2 and TRBJ1-2): EAGVAQSPRYKIIEKRQSVAFWCNPISGHATLYWYQQILGQGPKLLIQFQNNGVVDDSQLPKDRFSAERLKGVDSTLKIQPAKLEDSAVYLCASSPTGGGGYTFGSGTRLTVV.

This clonotype was counted between two and nine times. The gene calls are TRBV2 and TRBJ2-7, with D perhaps matching TRBD2 (6 bases). Germline values: CDR1 SNHLY, CDR2 FYNNEI. Trimming removed 9 bases from V and 2 bases from J, with 17 bases in between. The CDR3 extends over 14 amino acids. The CDR3 sequence is CASHLGLPAYEQYF. In DNA form, the CDR3 reads TGTGCCAGTCACCTCGGACTACCGGCCTACGAGCAGTACTTC.

This clonotype was seen a handful of times. The V gene is TRBV29-1, the J gene TRBJ2-2; no clear D. The germline V gene encodes CDR1 SQVTM and CDR2 ANQGSEA. Trimming cost V 2 bases and J 1 base, with 2 bases left between them. The CDR3 sequence is 12 residues long. CDR3 residues: CSVEQNTGELFF. CDR3 DNA: TGCAGCGTTGAACAGAACACCGGGGAGCTGTTTTTT.

This clonotype was counted a single time. The chain has TRBV15 and TRBJ2-6, with D possibly called TRBD1 or TRBD2 (5 bases each). Germline assignment: CDR1 LNHNV and CDR2 YYDKDF (reference sequence). The CDR3 is made up of 18 amino acids. V lost 1 base and J 0 bases, leaving 13 bases between the germline ends. In DNA form, the CDR3 reads TGTGCCACCAGCAGAGCCCGGGACGGTAGCTCTGGGGCCAACGTCCTGACTTTC. It encodes CATSRARDGSSGANVLTF.

The chain uses TRBV6-2 or TRBV6-3 and TRBJ2-1; maybe TRBD1 (5 bases). The germline V gene encodes CDR1 MNHEY and CDR2 SVGEGT. V gave up 2 bases and J gave up 3 bases, with 11 bases separating them. The CDR3 spans 15 residues. The CDR3 sequence is CASSYAAGRYNEQFF. The CDR3 coding sequence is TGTGCCAGCAGTTACGCGGCAGGGCGCTACAATGAGCAGTTCTTC.